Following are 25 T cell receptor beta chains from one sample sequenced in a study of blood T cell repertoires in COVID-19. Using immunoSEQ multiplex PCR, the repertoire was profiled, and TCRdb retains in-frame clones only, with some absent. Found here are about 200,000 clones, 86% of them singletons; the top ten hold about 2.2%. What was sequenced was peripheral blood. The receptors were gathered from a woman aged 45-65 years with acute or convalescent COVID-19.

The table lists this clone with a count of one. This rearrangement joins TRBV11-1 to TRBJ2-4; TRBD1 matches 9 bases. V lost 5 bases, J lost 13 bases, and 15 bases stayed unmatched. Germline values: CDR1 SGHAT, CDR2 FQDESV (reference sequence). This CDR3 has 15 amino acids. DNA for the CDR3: TGTGCCAGCAGCACCACCGGGACAGGGTCCATCAGGCAGTACTTC. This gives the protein CASSTTGTGSIRQYF.

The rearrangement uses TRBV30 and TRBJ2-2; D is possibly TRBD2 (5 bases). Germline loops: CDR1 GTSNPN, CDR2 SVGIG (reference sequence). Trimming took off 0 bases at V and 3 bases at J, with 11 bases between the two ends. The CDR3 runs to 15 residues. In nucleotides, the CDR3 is TGTGCCTGGAGTGTAAGCGGCGGGTACACCGGGGAGCTGTTTTTT. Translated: CAWSVSGGYTGELFF.

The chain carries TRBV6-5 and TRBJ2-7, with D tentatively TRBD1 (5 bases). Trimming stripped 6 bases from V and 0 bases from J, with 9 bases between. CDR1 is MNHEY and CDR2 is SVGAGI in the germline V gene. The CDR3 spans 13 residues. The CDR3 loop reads CASSLQGSYEQYF. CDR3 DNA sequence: TGTGCCAGCAGCCTCCAGGGCTCCTACGAGCAGTACTTC.

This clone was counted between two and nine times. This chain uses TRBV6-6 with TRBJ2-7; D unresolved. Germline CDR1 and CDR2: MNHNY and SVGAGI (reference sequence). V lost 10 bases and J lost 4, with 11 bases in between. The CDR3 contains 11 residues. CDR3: CATSGRYEQYF. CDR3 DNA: TGTGCCACCTCAGGAAGGTACGAGCAGTACTTC.

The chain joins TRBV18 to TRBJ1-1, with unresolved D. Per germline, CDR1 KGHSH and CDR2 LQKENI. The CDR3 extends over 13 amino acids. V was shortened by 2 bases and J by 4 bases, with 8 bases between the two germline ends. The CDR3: CASSPTRSTEAFF. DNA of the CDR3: TGTGCCAGCTCACCAACGCGGAGCACTGAAGCTTTCTTT.

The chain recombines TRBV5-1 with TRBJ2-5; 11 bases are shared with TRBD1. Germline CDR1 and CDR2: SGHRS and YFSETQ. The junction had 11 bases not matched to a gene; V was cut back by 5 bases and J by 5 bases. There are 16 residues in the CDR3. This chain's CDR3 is CASRPPGQGARETQYF. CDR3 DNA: TGCGCCAGCAGGCCCCCCGGACAGGGGGCGCGGGAGACCCAGTACTTC.

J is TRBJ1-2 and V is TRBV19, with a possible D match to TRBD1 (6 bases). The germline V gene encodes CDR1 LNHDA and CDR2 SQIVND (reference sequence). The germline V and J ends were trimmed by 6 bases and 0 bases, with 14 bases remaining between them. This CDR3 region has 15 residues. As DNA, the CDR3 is TGTGCCAGTAGGTACATCGGGGACACTAACTATGGCTACACCTTC. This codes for CASRYIGDTNYGYTF.

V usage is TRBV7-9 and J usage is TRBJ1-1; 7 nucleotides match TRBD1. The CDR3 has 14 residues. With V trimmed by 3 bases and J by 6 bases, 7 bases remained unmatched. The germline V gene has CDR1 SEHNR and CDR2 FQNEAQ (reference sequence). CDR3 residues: CASSFGQVTAEAFF. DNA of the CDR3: TGTGCCAGCAGCTTCGGACAGGTCACCGCTGAAGCTTTCTTT.

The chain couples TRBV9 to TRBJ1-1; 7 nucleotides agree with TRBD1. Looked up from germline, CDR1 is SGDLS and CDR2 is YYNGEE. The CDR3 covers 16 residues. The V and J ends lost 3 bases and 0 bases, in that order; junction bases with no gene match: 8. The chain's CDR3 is CASSGTQGWMNTEAFF. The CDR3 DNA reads TGTGCCAGCAGCGGTACACAGGGGTGGATGAACACTGAAGCTTTCTTT.

The CDR3 nucleotides read TGTGCCAGCAGTGAGGGACAGGGCCCTGAAGCTTTCTTT. Translating gives CASSEGQGPEAFF. The chain is built from TRBV6-1 and TRBJ1-1, with 9 bases identical to TRBD1. The CDR3 has 13 amino acids. The V gene's germline CDR1 is MNHNS and CDR2 SASEGT. V lost 3 bases and J lost 6; bases outside the gene matches: 2.

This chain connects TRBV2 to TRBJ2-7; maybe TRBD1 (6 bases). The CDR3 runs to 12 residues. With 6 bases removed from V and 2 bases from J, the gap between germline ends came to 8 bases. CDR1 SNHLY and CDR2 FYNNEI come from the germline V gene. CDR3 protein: CASRDRTYEQYF. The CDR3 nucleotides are TGTGCCAGCAGGGACAGAACCTACGAGCAGTACTTC.

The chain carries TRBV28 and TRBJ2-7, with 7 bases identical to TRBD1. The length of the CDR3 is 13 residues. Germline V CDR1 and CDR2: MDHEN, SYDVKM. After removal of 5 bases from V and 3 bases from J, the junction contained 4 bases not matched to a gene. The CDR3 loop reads CASSIQGYYEQYF. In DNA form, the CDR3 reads TGTGCCAGCAGTATACAGGGGTACTACGAGCAGTACTTC.

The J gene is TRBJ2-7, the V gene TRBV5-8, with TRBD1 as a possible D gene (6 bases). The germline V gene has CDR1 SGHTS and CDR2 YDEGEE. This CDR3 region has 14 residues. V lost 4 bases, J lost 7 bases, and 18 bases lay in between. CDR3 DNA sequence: TGTGCCAGCAGCGCAGTCCAGGGGACGGGGGAGCAGTACTTC. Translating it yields CASSAVQGTGEQYF.

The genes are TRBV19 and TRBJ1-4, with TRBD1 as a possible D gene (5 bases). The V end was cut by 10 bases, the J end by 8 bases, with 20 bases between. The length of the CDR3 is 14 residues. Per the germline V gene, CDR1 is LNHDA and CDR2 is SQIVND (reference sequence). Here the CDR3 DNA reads TGTGCCACCTCGCTCGGGGGGGTAGGCGAAAAACTGTTTTTT. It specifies CATSLGGVGEKLFF.

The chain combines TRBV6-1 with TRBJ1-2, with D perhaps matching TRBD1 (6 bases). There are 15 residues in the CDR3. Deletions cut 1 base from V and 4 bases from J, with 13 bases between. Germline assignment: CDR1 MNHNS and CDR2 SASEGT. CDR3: CASSEERGMGYGYTF. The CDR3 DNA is TGTGCCAGCAGTGAAGAAAGGGGGATGGGCTATGGCTACACCTTC.

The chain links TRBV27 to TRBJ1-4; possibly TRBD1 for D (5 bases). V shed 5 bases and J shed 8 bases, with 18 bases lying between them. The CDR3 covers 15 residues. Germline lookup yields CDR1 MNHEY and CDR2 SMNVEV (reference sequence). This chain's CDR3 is CASSPRDSQREKLFF. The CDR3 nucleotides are TGTGCCAGCAGTCCTCGGGACTCCCAAAGAGAAAAACTGTTTTTT. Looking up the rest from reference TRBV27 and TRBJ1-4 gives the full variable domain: EAQVTQNPRYLITVTGKKLTVTCSQNMNHEYMSWYRQDPGLGLRQIYYSMNVEVTDKGDVPEGYKVSRKEKRNFPLILESPSPNQTSLYFCASSPRDSQREKLFFGSGTQLSVL.

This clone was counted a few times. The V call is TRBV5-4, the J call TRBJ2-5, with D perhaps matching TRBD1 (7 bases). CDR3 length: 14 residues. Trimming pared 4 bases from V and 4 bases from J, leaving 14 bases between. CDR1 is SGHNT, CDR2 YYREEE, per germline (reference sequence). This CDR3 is CASSLGQEGETQYF. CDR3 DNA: TGTGCCAGCAGCCTAGGACAGGAGGGAGAGACCCAGTACTTC.

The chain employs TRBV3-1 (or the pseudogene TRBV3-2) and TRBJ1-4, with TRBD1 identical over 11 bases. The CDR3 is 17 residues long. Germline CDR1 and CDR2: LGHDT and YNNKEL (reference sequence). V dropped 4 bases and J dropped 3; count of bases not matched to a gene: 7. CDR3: CASSRTGTGGPNEKLFF. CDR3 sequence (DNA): TGTGCCAGCAGCCGGACCGGGACAGGGGGACCTAATGAAAAACTGTTTTTT.

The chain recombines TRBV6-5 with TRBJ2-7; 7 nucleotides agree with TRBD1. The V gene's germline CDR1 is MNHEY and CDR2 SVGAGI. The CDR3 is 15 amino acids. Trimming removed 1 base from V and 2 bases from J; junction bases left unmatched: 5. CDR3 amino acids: CASSYLGQTAYEQYF. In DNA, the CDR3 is TGTGCCAGCAGTTACTTGGGACAGACTGCCTACGAGCAGTACTTC.

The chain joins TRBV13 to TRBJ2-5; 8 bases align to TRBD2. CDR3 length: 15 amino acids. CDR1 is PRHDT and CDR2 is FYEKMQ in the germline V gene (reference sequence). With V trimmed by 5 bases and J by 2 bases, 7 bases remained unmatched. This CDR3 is CASSVTSGGQETQYF. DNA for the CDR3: TGTGCCAGCAGCGTTACTAGCGGAGGACAAGAGACCCAGTACTTC.

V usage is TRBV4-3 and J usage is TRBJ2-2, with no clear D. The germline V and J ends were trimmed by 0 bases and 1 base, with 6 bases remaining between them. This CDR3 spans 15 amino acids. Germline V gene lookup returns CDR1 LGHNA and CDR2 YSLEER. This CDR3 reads CASSQDRQNTGELFF. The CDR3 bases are TGCGCCAGCAGCCAAGACCGACAGAACACCGGGGAGCTGTTTTTT.

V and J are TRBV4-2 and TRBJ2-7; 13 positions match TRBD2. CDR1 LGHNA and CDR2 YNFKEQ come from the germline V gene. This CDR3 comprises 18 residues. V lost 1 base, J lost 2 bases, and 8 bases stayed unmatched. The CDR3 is CASSQAQLAGGLTYEQYF. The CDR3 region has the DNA TGTGCCAGCAGCCAAGCCCAACTAGCGGGGGGGTTAACCTACGAGCAGTACTTC.

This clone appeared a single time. CDR3 amino acids: CASSLWGGVGEKLFF. The CDR3 DNA reads TGTGCCAGCAGCTTGTGGGGGGGTGTAGGTGAAAAACTGTTTTTT. The V and J genes are TRBV5-5 and TRBJ1-4; D is possibly TRBD1 (5 bases). CDR3 length: 15 amino acids. The V and J ends lost 1 base and 7 bases respectively, with 14 bases between them. Germline V gives CDR1 SGHKS, CDR2 YYEKEE (reference sequence).

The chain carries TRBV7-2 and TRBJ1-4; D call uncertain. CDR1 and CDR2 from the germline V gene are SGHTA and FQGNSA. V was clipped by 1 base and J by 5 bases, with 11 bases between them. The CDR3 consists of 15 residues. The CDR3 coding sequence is TGTGCCAGCAGCTTAGATGAGGAATTGAATGAAAAACTGTTTTTT. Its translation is CASSLDEELNEKLFF.

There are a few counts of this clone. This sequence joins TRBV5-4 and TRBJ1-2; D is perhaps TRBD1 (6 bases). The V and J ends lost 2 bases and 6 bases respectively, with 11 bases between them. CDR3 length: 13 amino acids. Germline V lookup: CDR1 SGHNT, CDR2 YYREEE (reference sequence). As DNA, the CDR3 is TGTGCCAGCAGCTTATCTGGGGGCGATGGCTACACCTTC. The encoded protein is CASSLSGGDGYTF.